These 5 T cell receptor beta chains were sequenced from one sample in a study of CD8 T cells in ankylosing spondylitis. TCRdb redid the calling of the 5' RACE reads with MiXCR, one entry per CDR3 protein. The sample records about 150,000 distinct CDR3 sequences, 7.3% being singletons. Sample: blood, either unsorted or a sorted T cell fraction (not recorded which). These receptor sequences come from a female donor with ankylosing spondylitis or in good health (not recorded which).

This clonotype was recorded many times. This chain joins TRBV29-1 and TRBJ1-1, with D tentatively TRBD1 (6 bases). V lost 0 bases to trimming and J lost 3 bases, with 11 bases between them. CDR3 length: 14 amino acids. Per germline, CDR1 SQVTM and CDR2 ANQGSEA. The CDR3 here is CSVEDGGYDTEAFF. DNA for the CDR3: TGCAGCGTTGAAGATGGGGGCTATGACACTGAAGCTTTCTTT.

This clonotype was seen ten or more times. The chain recombines TRBV12-3 or TRBV12-4 with TRBJ2-3; D gene unclear. This CDR3 has 14 residues. V lost 3 bases to trimming and J lost 1 base, with 8 bases between them. The CDR3 DNA reads TGTGCCAGCAGTTTTAAGGGTGGCACAGATACGCAGTATTTT. Translating it yields CASSFKGGTDTQYF.

This clonotype appeared many times. The chain combines TRBV20-1 with TRBJ1-4, with D unclear. V was pared by 0 bases and J by 3 bases, with 8 bases between. The CDR3 runs 14 residues. The germline V gene encodes CDR1 DFQATT and CDR2 SNEGSKA (reference sequence). The CDR3, as DNA: TGCAGTGCTAGAGATCTAGCTTCTAATGAAAAACTGTTTTTT. Protein: CSARDLASNEKLFF.

The rearrangement links TRBV5-1 to TRBJ2-7; 7 positions agree with TRBD1. The ends lost 4 bases at V and 3 bases at J; junction bases unmatched: 10. Germline V gene lookup returns CDR1 SGHRS and CDR2 YFSETQ. The CDR3 covers 15 residues. This chain's CDR3 is CASSIARDSVYEQYF. CDR3 DNA: TGCGCCAGCAGCATCGCCCGGGACAGCGTCTACGAGCAGTACTTC. Looking up the rest from reference TRBV5-1 and TRBJ2-7 gives the full variable domain: KAGVTQTPRYLIKTRGQQVTLSCSPISGHRSVSWYQQTPGQGLQFLFEYFSETQRNKGNFPGRFSGRQFSNSRSEMNVSTLELGDSALYLCASSIARDSVYEQYFGPGTRLTVT.

This CDR3 is CASSRGTLRNTEAFF. The DNA of the CDR3 is TGTGCCAGCAGCCGAGGGACTCTTAGGAACACTGAAGCTTTCTTT. The chain couples TRBV5-8 to TRBJ1-1, with D possibly matching TRBD1 (5 bases). The CDR3 contains 15 residues. Deletions cut 4 bases from V and 1 base from J, with 14 bases between. Germline V lookup: CDR1 SGHTS, CDR2 YDEGEE.